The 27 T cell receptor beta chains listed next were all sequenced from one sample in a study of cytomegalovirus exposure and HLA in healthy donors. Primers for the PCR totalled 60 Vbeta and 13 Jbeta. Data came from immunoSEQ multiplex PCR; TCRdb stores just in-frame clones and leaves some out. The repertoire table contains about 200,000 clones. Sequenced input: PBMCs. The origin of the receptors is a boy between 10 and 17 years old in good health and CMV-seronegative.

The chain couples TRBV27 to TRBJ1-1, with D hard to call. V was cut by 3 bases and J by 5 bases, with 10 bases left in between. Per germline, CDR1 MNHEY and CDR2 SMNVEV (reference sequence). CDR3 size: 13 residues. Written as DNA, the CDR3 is TGTGCCAGCAGTTTTACAGTTCGAACTGAAGCTTTCTTT. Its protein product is CASSFTVRTEAFF.

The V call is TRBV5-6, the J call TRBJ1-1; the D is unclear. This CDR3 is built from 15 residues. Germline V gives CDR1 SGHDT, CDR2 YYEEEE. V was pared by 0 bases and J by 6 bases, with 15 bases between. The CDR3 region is CASSLDVEGIPEAFF. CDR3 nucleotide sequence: TGTGCCAGCAGCTTGGATGTGGAGGGTATCCCTGAAGCTTTCTTT.

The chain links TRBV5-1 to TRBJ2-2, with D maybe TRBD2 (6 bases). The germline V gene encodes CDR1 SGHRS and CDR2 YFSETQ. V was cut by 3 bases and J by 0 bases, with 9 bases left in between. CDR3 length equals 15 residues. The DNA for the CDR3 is TGCGCCAGCAGCTACGGGGGTGCGAACACCGGGGAGCTGTTTTTT. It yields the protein CASSYGGANTGELFF. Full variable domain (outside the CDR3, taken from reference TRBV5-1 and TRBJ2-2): KAGVTQTPRYLIKTRGQQVTLSCSPISGHRSVSWYQQTPGQGLQFLFEYFSETQRNKGNFPGRFSGRQFSNSRSEMNVSTLELGDSALYLCASSYGGANTGELFFGEGSRLTVL.

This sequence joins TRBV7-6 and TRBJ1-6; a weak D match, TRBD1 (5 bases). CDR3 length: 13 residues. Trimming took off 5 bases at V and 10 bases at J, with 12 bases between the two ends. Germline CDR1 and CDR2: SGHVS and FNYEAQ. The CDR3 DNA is TGTGCCAGCAGCCGGGGGGTTGGATCACCCCTCCACTTT. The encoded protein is CASSRGVGSPLHF.

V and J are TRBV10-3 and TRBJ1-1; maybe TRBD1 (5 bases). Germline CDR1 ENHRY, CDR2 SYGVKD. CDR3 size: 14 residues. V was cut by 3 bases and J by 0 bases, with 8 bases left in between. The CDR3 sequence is CAISDPGLNTEAFF. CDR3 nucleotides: TGTGCCATCAGTGATCCAGGGCTGAACACTGAAGCTTTCTTT.

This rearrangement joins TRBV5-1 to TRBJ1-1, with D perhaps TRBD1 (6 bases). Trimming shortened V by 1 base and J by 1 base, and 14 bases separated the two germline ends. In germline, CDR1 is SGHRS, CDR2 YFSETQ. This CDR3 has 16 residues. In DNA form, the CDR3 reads TGCGCCAGCAGCTTGAGACGTCAGGGGCCGAACACTGAAGCTTTCTTT. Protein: CASSLRRQGPNTEAFF. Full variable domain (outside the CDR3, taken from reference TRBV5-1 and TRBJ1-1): KAGVTQTPRYLIKTRGQQVTLSCSPISGHRSVSWYQQTPGQGLQFLFEYFSETQRNKGNFPGRFSGRQFSNSRSEMNVSTLELGDSALYLCASSLRRQGPNTEAFFGQGTRLTVV.

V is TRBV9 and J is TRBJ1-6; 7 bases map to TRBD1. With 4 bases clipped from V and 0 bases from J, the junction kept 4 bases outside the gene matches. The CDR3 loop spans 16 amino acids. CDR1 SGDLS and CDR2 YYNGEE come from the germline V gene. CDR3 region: CASSPGTVSYNSPLHF. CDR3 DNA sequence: TGTGCCAGCAGCCCGGGGACAGTCTCCTATAATTCACCCCTCCACTTT.

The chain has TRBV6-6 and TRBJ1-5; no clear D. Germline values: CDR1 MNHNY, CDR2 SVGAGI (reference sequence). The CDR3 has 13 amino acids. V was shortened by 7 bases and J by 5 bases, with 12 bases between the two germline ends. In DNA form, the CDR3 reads TGTGCCAGCACCGCCGGCGGGCATCAGCCCCAGCATTTT. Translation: CASTAGGHQPQHF.

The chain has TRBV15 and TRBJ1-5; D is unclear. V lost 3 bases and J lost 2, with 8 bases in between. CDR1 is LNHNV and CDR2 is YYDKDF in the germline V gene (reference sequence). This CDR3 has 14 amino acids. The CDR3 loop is CATSRLGGNQPQHF. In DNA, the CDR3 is TGTGCCACCAGCAGGCTCGGAGGCAATCAGCCCCAGCATTTT.

DNA of the CDR3: TGTGCCAGCAGCCAACAAATGACAGGGTATGCCTACAATGAGCAGTTCTTC. Its translation is CASSQQMTGYAYNEQFF. The J gene is TRBJ2-1, the V gene TRBV14; 7 bases map to TRBD1. CDR1 is SGHDN, CDR2 FVKESK, per germline. The CDR3 has 17 amino acids. The ends lost 2 bases at V and 2 bases at J; junction bases unmatched: 9.

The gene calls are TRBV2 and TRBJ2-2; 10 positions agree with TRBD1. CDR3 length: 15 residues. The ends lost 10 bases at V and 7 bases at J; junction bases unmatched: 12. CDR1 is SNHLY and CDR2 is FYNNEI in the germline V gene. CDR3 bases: TGTGCCACCACATCACTGGGACAGGGGAACGGGGAGCTGTTTTTT. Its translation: CATTSLGQGNGELFF.

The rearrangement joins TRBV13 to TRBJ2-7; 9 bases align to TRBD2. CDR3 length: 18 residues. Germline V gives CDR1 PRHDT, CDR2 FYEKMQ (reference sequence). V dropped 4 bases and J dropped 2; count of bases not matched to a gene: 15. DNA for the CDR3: TGTGCCAGCAGCTCGGCGGGGGGGCTAAGCGGGGGTGCCTACGAGCAGTACTTC. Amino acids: CASSSAGGLSGGAYEQYF.

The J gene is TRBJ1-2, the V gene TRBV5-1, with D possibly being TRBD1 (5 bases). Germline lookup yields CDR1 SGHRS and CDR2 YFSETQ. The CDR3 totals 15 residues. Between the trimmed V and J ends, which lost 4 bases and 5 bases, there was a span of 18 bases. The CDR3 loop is CASSIDRTLPYGYTF. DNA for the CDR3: TGCGCCAGCAGCATCGACAGAACCCTACCGTATGGCTACACCTTC.

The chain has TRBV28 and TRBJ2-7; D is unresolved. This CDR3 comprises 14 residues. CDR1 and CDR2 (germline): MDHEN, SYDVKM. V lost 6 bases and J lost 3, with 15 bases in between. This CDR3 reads CASRTPPISYEQYF. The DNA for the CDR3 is TGTGCCAGCAGAACCCCCCCGATCAGCTACGAGCAGTACTTC.

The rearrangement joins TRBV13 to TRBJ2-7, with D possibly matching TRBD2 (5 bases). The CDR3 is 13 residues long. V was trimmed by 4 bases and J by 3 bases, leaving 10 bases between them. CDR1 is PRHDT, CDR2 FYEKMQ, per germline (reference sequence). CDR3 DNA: TGTGCCAGCAGCTCCTTCGCGGGCTACGAGCAGTACTTC. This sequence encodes CASSSFAGYEQYF.

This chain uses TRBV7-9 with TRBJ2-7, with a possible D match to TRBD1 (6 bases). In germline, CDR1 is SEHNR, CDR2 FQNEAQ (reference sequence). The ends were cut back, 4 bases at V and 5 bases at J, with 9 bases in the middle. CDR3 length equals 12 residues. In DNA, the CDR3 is TGTGCCAGCAGCTGGAAGGGGGACGAGCAGTACTTC. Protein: CASSWKGDEQYF.

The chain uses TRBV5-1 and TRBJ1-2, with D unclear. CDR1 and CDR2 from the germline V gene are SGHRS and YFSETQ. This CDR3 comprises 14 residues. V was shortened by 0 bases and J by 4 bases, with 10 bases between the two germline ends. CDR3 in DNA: TGCGCCAGCAGCTTGGTTACGGTAACCTATGGCTACACCTTC. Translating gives CASSLVTVTYGYTF.

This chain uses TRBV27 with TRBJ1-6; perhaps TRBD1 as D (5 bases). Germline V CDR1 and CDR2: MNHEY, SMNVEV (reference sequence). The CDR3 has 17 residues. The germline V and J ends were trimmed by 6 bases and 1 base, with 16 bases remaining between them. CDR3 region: CASRTSGGGSYNSPLHF. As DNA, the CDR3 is TGTGCCAGCAGGACATCAGGCGGGGGTTCCTATAATTCACCCCTCCACTTT.

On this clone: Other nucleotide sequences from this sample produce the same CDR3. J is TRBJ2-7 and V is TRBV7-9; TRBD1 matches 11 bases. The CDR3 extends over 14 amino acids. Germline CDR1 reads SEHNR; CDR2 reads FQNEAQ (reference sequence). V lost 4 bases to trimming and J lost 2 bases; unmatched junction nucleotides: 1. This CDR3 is CASSSGQGAYEQYF. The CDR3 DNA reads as TGTGCCAGCAGCTCGGGACAGGGGGCCTACGAGCAGTACTTC.

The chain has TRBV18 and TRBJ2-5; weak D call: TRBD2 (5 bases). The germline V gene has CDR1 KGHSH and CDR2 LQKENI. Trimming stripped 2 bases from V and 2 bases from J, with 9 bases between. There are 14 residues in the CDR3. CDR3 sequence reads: CASSPAGIQETQYF. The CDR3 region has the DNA TGTGCCAGCTCACCAGCGGGCATTCAAGAGACCCAGTACTTC.

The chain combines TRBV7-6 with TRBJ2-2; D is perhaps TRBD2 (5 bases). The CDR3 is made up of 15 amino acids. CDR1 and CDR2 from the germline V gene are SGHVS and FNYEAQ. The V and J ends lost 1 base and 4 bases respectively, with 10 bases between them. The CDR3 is CASSLVRGGTGELFF. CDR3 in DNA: TGTGCCAGCAGCTTAGTCCGAGGAGGCACCGGGGAGCTGTTTTTT. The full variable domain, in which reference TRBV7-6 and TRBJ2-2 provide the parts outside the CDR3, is GAGVSQSPRYKVTKRGQDVALRCDPISGHVSLYWYRQALGQGPEFLTYFNYEAQQDKSGLPNDRFSAERPEGSISTLTIQRTEQRDSAMYRCASSLVRGGTGELFFGEGSRLTVL.

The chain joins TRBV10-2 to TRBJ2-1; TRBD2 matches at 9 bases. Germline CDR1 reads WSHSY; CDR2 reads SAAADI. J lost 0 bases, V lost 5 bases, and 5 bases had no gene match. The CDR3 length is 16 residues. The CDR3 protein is CASSRTSASSYNEQFF. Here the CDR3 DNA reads TGCGCCAGCAGTAGGACTAGCGCTAGCTCCTACAATGAGCAGTTCTTC.

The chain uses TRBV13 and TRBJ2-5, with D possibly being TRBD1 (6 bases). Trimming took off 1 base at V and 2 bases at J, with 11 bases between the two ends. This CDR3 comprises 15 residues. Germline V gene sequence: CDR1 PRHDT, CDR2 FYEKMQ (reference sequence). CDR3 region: CASSLAGHPQETQYF. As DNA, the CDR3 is TGTGCCAGCAGCTTAGCGGGACACCCACAAGAGACCCAGTACTTC.

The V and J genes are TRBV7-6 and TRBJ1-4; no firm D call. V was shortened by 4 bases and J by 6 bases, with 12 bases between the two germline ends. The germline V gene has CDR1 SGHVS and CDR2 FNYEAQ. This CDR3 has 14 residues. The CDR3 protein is CASSSTISDEKLFF. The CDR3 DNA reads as TGTGCCAGCAGCTCCACCATCTCAGATGAAAAACTGTTTTTT.

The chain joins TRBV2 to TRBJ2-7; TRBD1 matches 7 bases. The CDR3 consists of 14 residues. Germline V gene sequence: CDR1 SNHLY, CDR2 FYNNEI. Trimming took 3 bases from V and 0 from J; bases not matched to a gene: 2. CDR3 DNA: TGTGCCAGCAGTGATTGGGACAGCTCCTACGAGCAGTACTTC. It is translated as CASSDWDSSYEQYF.

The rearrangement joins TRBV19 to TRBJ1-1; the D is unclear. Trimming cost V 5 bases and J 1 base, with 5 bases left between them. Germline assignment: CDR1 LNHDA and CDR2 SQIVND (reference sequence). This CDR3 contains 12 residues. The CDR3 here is CASSFGNTEAFF. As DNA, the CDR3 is TGTGCCAGTAGTTTCGGGAACACTGAAGCTTTCTTT. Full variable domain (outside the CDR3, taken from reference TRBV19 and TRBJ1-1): DGGITQSPKYLFRKEGQNVTLSCEQNLNHDAMYWYRQDPGQGLRLIYYSQIVNDFQKGDIAEGYSVSREKKESFPLTVTSAQKNPTAFYLCASSFGNTEAFFGQGTRLTVV.

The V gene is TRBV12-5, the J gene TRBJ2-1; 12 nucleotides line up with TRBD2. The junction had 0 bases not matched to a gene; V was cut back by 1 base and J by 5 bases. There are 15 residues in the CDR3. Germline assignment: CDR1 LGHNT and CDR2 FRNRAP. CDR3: CASGLGLAGDNEQFF. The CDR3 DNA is TGTGCTAGTGGTTTGGGACTAGCGGGGGACAATGAGCAGTTCTTC. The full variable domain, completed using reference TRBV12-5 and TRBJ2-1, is DARVTQTPRHKVTEMGQEVTMRCQPILGHNTVFWYRQTMMQGLELLAYFRNRAPLDDSGMPKDRFSAEMPDATLATLKIQPSEPRDSAVYFCASGLGLAGDNEQFFGPGTRLTVL.